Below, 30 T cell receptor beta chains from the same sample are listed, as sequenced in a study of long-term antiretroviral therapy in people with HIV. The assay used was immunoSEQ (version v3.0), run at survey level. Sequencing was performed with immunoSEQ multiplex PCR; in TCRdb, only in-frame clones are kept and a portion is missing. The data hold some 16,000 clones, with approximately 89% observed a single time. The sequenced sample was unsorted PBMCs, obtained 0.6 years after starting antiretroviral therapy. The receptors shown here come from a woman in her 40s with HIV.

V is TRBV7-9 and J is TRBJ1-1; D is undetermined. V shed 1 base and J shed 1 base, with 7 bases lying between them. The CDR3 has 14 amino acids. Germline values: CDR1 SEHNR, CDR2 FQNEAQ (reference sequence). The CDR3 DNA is TGTGCCAGCAGCTTAGTAGCGGAGAACACTGAAGCTTTCTTT. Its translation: CASSLVAENTEAFF.

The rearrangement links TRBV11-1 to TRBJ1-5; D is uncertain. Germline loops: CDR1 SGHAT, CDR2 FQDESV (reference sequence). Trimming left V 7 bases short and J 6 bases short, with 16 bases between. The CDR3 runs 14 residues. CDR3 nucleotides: TGTGCCAGCAACGCCCCGCCTTTACCTCAGCCCCAGCATTTT. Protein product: CASNAPPLPQPQHF.

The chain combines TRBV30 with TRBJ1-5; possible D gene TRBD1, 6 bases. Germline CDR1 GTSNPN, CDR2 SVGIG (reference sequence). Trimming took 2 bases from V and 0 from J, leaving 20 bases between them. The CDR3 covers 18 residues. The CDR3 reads CAWSLDRMVKHSNQPQHF. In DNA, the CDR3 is TGTGCCTGGAGTTTGGACAGAATGGTGAAACATAGCAATCAGCCCCAGCATTTT.

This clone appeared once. CDR3 residues: CASSDIRNYGYTF. CDR3 bases: TGTGCCAGTAGTGACATCAGGAACTATGGCTACACCTTC. The chain recombines TRBV19 with TRBJ1-2; no definite D call. Per the germline V gene, CDR1 is LNHDA and CDR2 is SQIVND (reference sequence). V was trimmed by 5 bases and J by 2 bases, leaving 9 bases between them. This CDR3 spans 13 amino acids.

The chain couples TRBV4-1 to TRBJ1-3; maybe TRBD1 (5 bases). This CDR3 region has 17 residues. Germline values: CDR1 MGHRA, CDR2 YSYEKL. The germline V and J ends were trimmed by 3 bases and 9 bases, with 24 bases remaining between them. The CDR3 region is CASSQFTGSVALSTIYF. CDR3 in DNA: TGCGCCAGCAGCCAGTTCACAGGCTCTGTTGCCCTAAGCACCATATATTTT.

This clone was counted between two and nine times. For the CDR3, the DNA is TGTGCCAGCAGTGAATATTCGCCCGGGGGCAGGGGCTATGGCTACACCTTC. This sequence encodes CASSEYSPGGRGYGYTF. The chain recombines TRBV25-1 with TRBJ1-2; TRBD1 is a possible D gene (6 bases). The CDR3 totals 17 residues. CDR1 is MGHDK, CDR2 SYGVNS, per germline. The V and J ends lost 0 bases and 4 bases respectively, with 18 bases between them.

The CDR3 spells CASSPSRQRGVQETQYF. CDR3 bases: TGCGCCAGCAGCCCATCTCGACAGCGGGGGGTCCAAGAGACCCAGTACTTC. The chain carries TRBV5-1 and TRBJ2-5; 9 bases are shared with TRBD2. This CDR3 has 17 residues. The V gene end was trimmed by 4 bases and the J gene end by 1 base; junction bases not matched to a gene: 11. CDR1 and CDR2 from the germline V gene are SGHRS and YFSETQ.

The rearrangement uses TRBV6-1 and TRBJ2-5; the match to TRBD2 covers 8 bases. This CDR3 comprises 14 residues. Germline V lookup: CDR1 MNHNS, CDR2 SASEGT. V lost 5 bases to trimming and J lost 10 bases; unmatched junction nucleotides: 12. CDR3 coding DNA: TGTGCCAGCAGTTCGGGACTAGGAGGGTTGGGCCAGTACTTC. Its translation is CASSSGLGGLGQYF.

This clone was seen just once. The CDR3 sequence: CASSLSGHRISYEQYF. For the CDR3, the DNA is TGTGCCAGCAGTTTATCGGGGCACCGTATCTCCTACGAGCAGTACTTC. The rearrangement links TRBV27 to TRBJ2-7, with a weak D call TRBD1 (5 bases). The CDR3 contains 16 residues. CDR1 is MNHEY and CDR2 is SMNVEV in the germline V gene (reference sequence). Trimming left V 0 bases short and J 0 bases short, with 12 bases between.

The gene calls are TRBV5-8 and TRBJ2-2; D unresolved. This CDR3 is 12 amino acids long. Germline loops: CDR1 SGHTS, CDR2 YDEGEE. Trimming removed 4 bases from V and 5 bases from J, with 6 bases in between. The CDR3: CASSVWTGELFF. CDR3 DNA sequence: TGTGCCAGCAGCGTATGGACCGGGGAGCTGTTTTTT.

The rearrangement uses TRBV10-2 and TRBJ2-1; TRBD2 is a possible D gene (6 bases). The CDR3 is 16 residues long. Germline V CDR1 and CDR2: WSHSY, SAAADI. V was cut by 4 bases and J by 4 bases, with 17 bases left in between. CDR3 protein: CASSGGVAVPYNEQFF. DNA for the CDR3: TGCGCCAGCAGTGGGGGGGTAGCGGTCCCGTACAATGAGCAGTTCTTC.

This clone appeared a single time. CDR3 in amino acids: CASSNFKNQDEQFF. The CDR3 nucleotides are TGTGCCAGCTCAAATTTTAAGAATCAAGATGAGCAGTTCTTC. This sequence joins TRBV18 and TRBJ2-1, with D unclear. CDR1 is KGHSH, CDR2 LQKENI, per germline. The CDR3 sequence is 14 residues long. Trimming shortened V by 5 bases and J by 8 bases, and 16 bases separated the two germline ends.

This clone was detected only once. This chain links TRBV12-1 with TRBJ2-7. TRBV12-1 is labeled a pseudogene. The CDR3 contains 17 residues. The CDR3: CASSPSGPPTPPYEQYF. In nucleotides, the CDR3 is TGTGCCAGCAGCCCATCCGGGCCTCCAACCCCCCCCTACGAGCAGTACTTC.

CDR3 sequence: CASSWDRDTSYEQYF. Here the CDR3 DNA reads TGTGCCAGCAGTTGGGACAGGGACACCTCCTACGAGCAGTACTTC. V is TRBV27 and J is TRBJ2-7, with 9 bases lining up with TRBD1. V was clipped by 4 bases and J by 0 bases; unmatched bases: 4. CDR1 MNHEY and CDR2 SMNVEV come from the germline V gene (reference sequence). The CDR3 is made up of 15 amino acids.

DNA of the CDR3: TGCGCCAGCAGCGCCGGGACGGGGAACACTGAAGCTTTCTTT. Protein product: CASSAGTGNTEAFF. The chain has TRBV5-1 and TRBJ1-1, with D perhaps TRBD1 (5 bases). V lost 4 bases and J 1 base, leaving 11 bases between the germline ends. Germline lookup yields CDR1 SGHRS and CDR2 YFSETQ. This CDR3 has 14 amino acids.

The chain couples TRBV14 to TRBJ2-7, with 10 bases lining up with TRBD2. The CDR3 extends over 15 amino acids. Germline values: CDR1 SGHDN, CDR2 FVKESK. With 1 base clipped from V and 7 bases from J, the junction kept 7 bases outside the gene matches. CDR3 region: CASSQVPAGGREQYF. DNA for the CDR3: TGTGCCAGCAGCCAAGTTCCAGCGGGGGGGCGAGAGCAGTACTTC.

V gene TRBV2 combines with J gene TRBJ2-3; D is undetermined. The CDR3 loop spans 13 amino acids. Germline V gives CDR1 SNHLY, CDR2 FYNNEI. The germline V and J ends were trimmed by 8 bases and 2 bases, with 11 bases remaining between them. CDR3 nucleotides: TGTGCCAGCCGGAACGGCAACACAGATACGCAGTATTTT. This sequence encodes CASRNGNTDTQYF.

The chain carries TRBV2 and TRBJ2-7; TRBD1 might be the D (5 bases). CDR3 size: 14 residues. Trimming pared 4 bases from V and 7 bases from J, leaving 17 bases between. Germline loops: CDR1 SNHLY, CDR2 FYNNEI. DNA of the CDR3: TGTGCCAGCAGTGCGGATAGGGGTCTGGGAGAGCAGTACTTC. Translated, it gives CASSADRGLGEQYF.

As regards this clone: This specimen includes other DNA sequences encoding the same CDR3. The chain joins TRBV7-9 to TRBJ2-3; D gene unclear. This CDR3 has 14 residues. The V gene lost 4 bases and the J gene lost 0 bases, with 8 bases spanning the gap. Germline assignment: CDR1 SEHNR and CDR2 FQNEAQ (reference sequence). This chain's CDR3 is CASSSPGSTDTQYF. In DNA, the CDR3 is TGTGCCAGCAGCTCCCCCGGGAGCACAGATACGCAGTATTTT.

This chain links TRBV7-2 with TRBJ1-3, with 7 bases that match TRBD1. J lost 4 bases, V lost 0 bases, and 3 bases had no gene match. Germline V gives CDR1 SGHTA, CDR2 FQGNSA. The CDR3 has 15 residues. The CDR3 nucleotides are TGTGCCAGCAGCTTAGCTACAGGGGTAGGAAACACCATATATTTT. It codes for CASSLATGVGNTIYF.

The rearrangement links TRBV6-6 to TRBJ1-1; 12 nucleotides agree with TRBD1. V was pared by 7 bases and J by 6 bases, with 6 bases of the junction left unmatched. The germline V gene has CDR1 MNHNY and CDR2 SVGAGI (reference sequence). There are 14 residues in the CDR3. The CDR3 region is CASIWGQGAPEAFF. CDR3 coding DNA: TGTGCCAGCATATGGGGACAGGGGGCCCCTGAAGCTTTCTTT.

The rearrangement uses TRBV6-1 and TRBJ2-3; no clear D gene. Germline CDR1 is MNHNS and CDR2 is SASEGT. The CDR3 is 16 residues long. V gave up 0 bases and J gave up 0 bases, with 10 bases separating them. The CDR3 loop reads CASSEAQTHSTDTQYF. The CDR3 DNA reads TGTGCCAGCAGTGAAGCACAGACTCATAGCACAGATACGCAGTATTTT.

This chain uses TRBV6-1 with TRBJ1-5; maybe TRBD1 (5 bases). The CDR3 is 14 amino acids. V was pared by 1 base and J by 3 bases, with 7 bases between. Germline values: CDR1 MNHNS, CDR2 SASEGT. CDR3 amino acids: CASSEDRINQPQHF. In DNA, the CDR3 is TGTGCCAGCAGTGAAGACAGGATCAATCAGCCCCAGCATTTT.

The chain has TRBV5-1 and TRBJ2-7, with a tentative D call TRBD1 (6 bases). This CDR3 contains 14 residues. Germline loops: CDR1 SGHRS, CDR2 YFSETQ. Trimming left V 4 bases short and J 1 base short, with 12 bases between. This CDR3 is CASSEAGVSYEQYF. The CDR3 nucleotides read TGCGCCAGCAGCGAGGCAGGGGTATCCTACGAGCAGTACTTC. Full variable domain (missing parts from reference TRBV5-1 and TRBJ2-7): KAGVTQTPRYLIKTRGQQVTLSCSPISGHRSVSWYQQTPGQGLQFLFEYFSETQRNKGNFPGRFSGRQFSNSRSEMNVSTLELGDSALYLCASSEAGVSYEQYFGPGTRLTVT.

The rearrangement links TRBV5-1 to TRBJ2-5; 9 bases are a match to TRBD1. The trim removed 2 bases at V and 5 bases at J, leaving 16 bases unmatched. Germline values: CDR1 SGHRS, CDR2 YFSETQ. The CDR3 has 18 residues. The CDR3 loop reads CASSFLPPSNRGQETQYF. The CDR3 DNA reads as TGCGCCAGCAGCTTCCTACCACCCTCAAACAGGGGGCAGGAGACCCAGTACTTC.

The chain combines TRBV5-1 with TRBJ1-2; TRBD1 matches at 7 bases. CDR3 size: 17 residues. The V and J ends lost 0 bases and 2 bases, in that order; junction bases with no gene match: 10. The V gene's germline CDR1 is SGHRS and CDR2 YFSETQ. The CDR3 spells CASSLEGQATLNYGYTF. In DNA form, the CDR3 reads TGCGCCAGCAGCTTGGAAGGACAGGCTACTCTAAACTATGGCTACACCTTC. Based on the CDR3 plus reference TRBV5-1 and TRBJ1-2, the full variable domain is KAGVTQTPRYLIKTRGQQVTLSCSPISGHRSVSWYQQTPGQGLQFLFEYFSETQRNKGNFPGRFSGRQFSNSRSEMNVSTLELGDSALYLCASSLEGQATLNYGYTFGSGTRLTVV.

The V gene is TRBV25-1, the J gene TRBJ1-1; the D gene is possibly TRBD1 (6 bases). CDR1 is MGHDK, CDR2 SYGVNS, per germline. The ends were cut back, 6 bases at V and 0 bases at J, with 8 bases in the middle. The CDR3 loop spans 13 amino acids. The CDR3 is CASRRDMNTEAFF. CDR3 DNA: TGTGCCAGCAGAAGGGACATGAACACTGAAGCTTTCTTT.

The CDR3 bases are TGTGCCAGCAATGGGGGACAGCACTACACTGAAGCTTTCTTT. It is translated as CASNGGQHYTEAFF. The J gene is TRBJ1-1, the V gene TRBV6-6, with TRBD1 matching over 7 bases. CDR3 length: 14 residues. The V gene end was trimmed by 7 bases and the J gene end by 3 bases; junction bases not matched to a gene: 8. The germline CDR1 and CDR2 sequences are MNHNY and SVGAGI (reference sequence).

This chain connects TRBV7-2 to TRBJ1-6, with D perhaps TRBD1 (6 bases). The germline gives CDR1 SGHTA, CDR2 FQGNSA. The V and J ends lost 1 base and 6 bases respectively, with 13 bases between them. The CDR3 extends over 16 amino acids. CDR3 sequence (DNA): TGTGCCAGCAGCTTAGTTGGGGGGCTGGGTAATTCACCCCTCCACTTT. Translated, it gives CASSLVGGLGNSPLHF.

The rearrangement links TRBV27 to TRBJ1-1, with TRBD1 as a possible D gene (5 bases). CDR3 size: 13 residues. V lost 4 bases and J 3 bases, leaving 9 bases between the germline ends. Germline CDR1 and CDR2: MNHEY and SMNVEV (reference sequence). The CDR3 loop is CASSSRGYTEAFF. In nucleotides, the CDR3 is TGTGCCAGCAGTTCTAGGGGATACACTGAAGCTTTCTTT.